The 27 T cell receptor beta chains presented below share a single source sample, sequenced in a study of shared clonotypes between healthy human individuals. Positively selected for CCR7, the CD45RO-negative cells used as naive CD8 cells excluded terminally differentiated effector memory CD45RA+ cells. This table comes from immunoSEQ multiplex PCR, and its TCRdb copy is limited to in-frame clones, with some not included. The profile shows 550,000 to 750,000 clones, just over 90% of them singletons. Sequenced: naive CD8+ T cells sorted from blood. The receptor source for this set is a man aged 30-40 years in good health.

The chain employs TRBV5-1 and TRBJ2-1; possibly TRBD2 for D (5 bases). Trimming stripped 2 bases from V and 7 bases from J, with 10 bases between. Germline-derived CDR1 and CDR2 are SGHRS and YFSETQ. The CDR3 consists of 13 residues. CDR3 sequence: CASSFSGSNEQFF. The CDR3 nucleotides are TGCGCCAGCAGCTTCTCGGGAAGTAATGAGCAGTTCTTC.

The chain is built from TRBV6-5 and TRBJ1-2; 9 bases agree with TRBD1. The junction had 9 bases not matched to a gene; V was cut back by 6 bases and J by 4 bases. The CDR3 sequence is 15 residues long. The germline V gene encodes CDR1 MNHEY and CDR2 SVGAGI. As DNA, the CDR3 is TGTGCCAGCAGCCGGGGACAGGGAGATTTCTATGGCTACACCTTC. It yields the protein CASSRGQGDFYGYTF.

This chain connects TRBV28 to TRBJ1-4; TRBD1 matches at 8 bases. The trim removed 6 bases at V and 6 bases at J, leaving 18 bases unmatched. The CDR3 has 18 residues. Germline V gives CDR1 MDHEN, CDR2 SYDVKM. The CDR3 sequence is CASSTQQGAIFPHEKLFF. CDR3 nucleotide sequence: TGTGCCAGCAGCACCCAGCAGGGGGCCATTTTCCCTCATGAAAAACTGTTTTTT.

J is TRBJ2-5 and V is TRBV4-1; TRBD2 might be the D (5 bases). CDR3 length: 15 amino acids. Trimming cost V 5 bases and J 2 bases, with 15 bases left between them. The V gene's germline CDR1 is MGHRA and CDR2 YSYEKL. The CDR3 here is CASSGTGDGQETQYF. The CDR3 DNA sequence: TGCGCCAGCAGCGGTACCGGGGATGGGCAAGAGACCCAGTACTTC.

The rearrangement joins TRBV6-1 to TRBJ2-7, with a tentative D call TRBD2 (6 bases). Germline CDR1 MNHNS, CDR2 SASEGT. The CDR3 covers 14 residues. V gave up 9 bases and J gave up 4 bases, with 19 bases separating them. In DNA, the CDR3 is TGTGCCAGTGATGAAGGTGGACTAAGGTACGAGCAGTACTTC. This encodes CASDEGGLRYEQYF.

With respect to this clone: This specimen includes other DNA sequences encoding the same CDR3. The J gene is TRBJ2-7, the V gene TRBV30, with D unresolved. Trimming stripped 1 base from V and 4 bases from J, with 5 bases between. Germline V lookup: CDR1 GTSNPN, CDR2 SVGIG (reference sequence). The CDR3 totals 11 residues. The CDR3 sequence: CAWSEGYEQYF. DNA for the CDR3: TGTGCCTGGAGTGAAGGTTACGAGCAGTACTTC.

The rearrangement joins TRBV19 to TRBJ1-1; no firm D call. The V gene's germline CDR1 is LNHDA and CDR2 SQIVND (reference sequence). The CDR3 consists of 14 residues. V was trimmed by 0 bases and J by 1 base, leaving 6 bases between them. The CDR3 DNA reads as TGTGCCAGTAGTATAGAGGGAGCGAACACTGAAGCTTTCTTT. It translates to CASSIEGANTEAFF.

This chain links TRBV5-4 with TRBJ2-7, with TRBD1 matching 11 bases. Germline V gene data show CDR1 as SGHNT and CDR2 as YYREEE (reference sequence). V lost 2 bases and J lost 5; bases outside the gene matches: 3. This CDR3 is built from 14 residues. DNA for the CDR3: TGTGCCAGCAGCTTTGGACAGGGGGCCCACGAGCAGTACTTC. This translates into CASSFGQGAHEQYF.

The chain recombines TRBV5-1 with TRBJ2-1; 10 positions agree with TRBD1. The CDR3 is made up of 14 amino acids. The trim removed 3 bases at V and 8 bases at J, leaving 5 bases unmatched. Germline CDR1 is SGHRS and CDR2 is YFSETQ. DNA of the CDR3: TGCGCCAGCAGCTCCCCGGGACAGGGGTATGAGCAGTTCTTC. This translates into CASSSPGQGYEQFF.

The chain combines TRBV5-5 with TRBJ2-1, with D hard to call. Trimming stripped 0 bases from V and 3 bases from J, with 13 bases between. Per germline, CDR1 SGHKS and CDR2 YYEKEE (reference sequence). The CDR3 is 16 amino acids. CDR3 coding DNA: TGTGCCAGCAGCTTGGACCACCTATCGGGCTACAATGAGCAGTTCTTC. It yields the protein CASSLDHLSGYNEQFF.

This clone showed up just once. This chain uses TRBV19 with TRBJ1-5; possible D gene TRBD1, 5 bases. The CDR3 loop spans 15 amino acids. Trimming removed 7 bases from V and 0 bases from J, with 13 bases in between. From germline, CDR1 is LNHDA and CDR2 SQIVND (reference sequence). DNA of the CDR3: TGTGCCAGTAACATCAGGGAAGGTAGCAATCAGCCCCAGCATTTT. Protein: CASNIREGSNQPQHF.

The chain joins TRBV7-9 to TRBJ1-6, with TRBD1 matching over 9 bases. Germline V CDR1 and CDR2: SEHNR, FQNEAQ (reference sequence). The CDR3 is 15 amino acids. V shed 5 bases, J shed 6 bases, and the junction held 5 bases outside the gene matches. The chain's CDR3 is CASSPPDRGNSPLHF. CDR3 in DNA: TGTGCCAGCAGCCCCCCGGACAGGGGTAATTCACCCCTCCACTTT. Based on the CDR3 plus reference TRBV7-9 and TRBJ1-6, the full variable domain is DTGVSQNPRHKITKRGQNVTFRCDPISEHNRLYWYRQTLGQGPEFLTYFQNEAQLEKSRLLSDRFSAERPKGSFSTLEIQRTEQGDSAMYLCASSPPDRGNSPLHFGNGTRLTVT.

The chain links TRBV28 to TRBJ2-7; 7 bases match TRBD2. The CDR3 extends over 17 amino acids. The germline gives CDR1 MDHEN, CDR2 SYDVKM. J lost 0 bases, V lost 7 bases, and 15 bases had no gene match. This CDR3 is CASTEIGLAESSYEQYF. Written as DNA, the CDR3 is TGTGCCAGCACCGAGATCGGGCTAGCGGAAAGCTCCTACGAGCAGTACTTC. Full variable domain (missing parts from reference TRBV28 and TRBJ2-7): DVKVTQSSRYLVKRTGEKVFLECVQDMDHENMFWYRQDPGLGLRLIYFSYDVKMKEKGDIPEGYSVSREKKERFSLILESASTNQTSMYLCASTEIGLAESSYEQYFGPGTRLTVT.

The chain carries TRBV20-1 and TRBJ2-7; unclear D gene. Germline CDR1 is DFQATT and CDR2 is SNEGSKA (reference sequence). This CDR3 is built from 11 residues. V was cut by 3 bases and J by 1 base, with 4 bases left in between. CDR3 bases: TGCAGTGCTAGCGAGTCCTACGAGCAGTACTTC. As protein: CSASESYEQYF.

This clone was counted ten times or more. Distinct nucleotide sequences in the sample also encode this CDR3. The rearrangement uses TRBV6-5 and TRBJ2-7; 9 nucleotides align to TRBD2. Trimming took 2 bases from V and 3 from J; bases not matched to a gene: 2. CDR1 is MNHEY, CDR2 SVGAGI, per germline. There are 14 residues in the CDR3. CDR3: CASSYGAGGYEQYF. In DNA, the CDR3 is TGTGCCAGCAGTTACGGAGCGGGGGGCTACGAGCAGTACTTC.

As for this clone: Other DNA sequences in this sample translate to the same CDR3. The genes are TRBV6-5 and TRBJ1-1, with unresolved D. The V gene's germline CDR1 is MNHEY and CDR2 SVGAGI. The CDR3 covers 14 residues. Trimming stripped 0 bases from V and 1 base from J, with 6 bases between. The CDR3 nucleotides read TGTGCCAGCAGTTACTCGGCGGGGAACACTGAAGCTTTCTTT. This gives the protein CASSYSAGNTEAFF.

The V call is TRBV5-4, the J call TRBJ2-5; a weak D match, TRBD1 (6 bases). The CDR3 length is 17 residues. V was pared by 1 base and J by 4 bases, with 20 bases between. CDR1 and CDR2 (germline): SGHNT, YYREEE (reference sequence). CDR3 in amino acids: CASSLRGLGKTRETQYF. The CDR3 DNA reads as TGTGCCAGCAGCTTGAGGGGGTTGGGGAAAACAAGAGAGACCCAGTACTTC.

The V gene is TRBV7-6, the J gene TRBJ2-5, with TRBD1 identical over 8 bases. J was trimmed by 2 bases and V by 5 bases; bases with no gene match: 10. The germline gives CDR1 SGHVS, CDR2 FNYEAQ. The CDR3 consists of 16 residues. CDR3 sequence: CASSVIRDRPQETQYF. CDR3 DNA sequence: TGTGCCAGCAGCGTGATCCGGGACAGGCCACAAGAGACCCAGTACTTC.

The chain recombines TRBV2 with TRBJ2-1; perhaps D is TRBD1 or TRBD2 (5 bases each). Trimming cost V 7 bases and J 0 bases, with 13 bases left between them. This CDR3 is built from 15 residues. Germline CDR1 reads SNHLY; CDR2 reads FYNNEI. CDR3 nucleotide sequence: TGTGCCAGCAAAGCCGGGACCCGCTCCTACAATGAGCAGTTCTTC. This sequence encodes CASKAGTRSYNEQFF.

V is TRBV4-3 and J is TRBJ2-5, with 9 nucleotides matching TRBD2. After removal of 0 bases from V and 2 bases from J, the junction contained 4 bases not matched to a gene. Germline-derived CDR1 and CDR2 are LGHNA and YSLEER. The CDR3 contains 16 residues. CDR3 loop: CASSQDLAGLQETQYF. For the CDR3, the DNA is TGCGCCAGCAGCCAAGACCTAGCGGGGTTACAAGAGACCCAGTACTTC.

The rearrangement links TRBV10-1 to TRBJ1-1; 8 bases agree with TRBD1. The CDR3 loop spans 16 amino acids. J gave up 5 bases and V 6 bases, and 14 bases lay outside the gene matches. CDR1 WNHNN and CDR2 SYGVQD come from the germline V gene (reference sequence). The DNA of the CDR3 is TGCGCCAGCAGCCCTACCCAGACAGGGGAGGGGACTGAAGCTTTCTTT. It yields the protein CASSPTQTGEGTEAFF.

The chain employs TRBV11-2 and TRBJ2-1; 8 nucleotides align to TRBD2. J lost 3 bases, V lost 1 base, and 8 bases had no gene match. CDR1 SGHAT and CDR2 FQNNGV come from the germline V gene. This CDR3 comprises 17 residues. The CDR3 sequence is CASSLGALADYYNEQFF. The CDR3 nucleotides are TGTGCCAGCAGCTTAGGGGCACTAGCGGACTACTACAATGAGCAGTTCTTC. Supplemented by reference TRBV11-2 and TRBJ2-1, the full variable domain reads EAGVAQSPRYKIIEKRQSVAFWCNPISGHATLYWYQQILGQGPKLLIQFQNNGVVDDSQLPKDRFSAERLKGVDSTLKIQPAKLEDSAVYLCASSLGALADYYNEQFFGPGTRLTVL.

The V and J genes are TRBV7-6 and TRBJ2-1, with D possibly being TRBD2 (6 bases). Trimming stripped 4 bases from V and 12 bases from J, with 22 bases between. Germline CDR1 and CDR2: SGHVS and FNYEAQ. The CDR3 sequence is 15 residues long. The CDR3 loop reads CASSSGGDTYITQFF. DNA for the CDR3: TGTGCCAGCAGCTCCGGAGGGGATACGTATATTACGCAGTTCTTC.

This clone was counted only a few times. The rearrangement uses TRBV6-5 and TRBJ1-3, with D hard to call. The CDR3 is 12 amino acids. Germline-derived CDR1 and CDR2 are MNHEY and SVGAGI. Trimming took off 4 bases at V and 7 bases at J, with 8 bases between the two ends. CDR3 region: CASSSDGNTIYF. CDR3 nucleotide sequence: TGTGCCAGCAGTTCGGACGGGAACACCATATATTTT.

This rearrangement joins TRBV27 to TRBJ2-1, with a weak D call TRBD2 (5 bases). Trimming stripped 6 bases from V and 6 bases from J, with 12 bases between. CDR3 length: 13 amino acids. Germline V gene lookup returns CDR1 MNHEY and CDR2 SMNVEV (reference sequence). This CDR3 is CASRPGLPNEQFF. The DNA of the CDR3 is TGTGCCAGCAGACCCGGACTGCCCAATGAGCAGTTCTTC.

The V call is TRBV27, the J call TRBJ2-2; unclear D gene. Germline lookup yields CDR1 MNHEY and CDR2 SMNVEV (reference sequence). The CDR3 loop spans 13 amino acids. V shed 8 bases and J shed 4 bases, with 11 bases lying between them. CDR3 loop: CASLGAITGELFF. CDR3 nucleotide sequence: TGTGCCAGCCTCGGCGCGATCACCGGGGAGCTGTTTTTT.

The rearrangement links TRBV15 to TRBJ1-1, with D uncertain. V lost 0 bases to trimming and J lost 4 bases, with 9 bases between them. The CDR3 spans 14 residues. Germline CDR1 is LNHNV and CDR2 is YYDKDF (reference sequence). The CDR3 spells CATSREKFSTEAFF. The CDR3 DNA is TGTGCCACCAGCAGAGAGAAGTTTAGCACTGAAGCTTTCTTT.